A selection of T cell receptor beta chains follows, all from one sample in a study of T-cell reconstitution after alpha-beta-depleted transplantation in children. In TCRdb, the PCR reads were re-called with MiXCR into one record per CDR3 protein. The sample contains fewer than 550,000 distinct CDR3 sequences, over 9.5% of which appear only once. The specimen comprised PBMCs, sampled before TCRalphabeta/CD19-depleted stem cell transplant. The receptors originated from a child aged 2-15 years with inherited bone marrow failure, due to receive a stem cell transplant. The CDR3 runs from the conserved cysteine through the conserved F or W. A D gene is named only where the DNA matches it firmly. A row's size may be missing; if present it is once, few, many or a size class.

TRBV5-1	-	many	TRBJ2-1	TGCGCCAGCAGCTTGCCCGGGACAAAAGACAATGAGCAGTTCTTC	CASSLPGTKDNEQFF
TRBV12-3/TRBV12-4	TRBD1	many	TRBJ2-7	TGTGCCAGCCTGACAGGGTCAGTAGGGGAGCAGTACTTC	CASLTGSVGEQYF
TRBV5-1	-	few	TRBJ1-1	TGCGCCAGCAGCACGGAGACAGGTCCGGACACTGAAGCTTTCTTT	CASSTETGPDTEAFF
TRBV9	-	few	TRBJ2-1	TGTGCCAGCAGCGTTAGGGATAACTCCTACAATGAGCAGTTCTTC	CASSVRDNSYNEQFF
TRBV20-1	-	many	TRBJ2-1	TGCAGTGCTAGCGGGGCCCTAGCTACTGGGGACAATGAGCAGTTCTTC	CSASGALATGDNEQFF
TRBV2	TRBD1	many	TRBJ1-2	TGTGCCAGCAGGGGACAGTCCTATGGCTACACCTTC	CASRGQSYGYTF
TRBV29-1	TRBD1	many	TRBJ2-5	TGCAGCTCTCGACAGGGAGCCCCCCAAGAGACCCAGTACTTC	CSSRQGAPQETQYF
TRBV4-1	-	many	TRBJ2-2	TGCGCCAGCAGCCAAGATTCGGTGTTTGGCAGACGGAACACCGGGGAGCTGTTTTTT	CASSQDSVFGRRNTGELFF
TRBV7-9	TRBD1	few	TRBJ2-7	TGTGCCAGCAGCCGAAGACAGGGGGCGGGGGAGCAGTACTTC	CASSRRQGAGEQYF
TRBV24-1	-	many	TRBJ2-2	TGTGCCACCAGTGATTACCACACCGGGGAGCTGTTTTTT	CATSDYHTGELFF
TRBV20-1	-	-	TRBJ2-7	TGCAGTGCTAACCCAGGGCGAAAATACGAGCAGTACTTC	CSANPGRKYEQYF
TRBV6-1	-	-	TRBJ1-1	TGTGCCAGCAGACAATTAATGCCCCCAAACACTGAAGCTTTCTTT	CASRQLMPPNTEAFF
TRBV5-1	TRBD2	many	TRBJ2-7	TGCGCCAGCAGCAGGACAGCGGGGGCCCTCGAGCAGTACTTC	CASSRTAGALEQYF
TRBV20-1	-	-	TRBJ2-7	TGCAGTGCTACACGCGGGACCTCCTACGAGCAGTACTTC	CSATRGTSYEQYF